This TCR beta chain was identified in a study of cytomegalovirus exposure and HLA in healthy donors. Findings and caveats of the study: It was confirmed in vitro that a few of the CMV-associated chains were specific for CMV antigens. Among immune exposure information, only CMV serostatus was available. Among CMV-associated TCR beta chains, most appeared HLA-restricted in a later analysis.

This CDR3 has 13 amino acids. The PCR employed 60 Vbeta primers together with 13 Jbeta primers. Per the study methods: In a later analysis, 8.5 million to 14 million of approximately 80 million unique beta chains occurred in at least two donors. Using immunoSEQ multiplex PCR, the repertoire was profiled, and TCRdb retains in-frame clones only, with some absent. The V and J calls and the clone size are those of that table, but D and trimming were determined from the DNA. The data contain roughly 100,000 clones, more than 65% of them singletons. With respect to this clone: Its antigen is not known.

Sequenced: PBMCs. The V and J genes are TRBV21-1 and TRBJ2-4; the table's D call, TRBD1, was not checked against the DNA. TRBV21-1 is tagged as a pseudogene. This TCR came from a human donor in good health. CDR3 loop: CASPGQGPNIQYF. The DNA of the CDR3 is TGTGCCAGCCCCGGACAGGGTCCAAACATTCAGTACTTC.